This passage covers 21 T cell receptor beta chains from one sample sequenced in a study of blood T cells in healthy people across ages. A second PCR of 7 to 11 cycles used a sample-barcoded 5' primer and a J-beta primer mix. In TCRdb, the 5' RACE reads were re-called with MiXCR into one record per CDR3 protein. The sample has 650,000 to 1,000,000 distinct CDR3 sequences, 36% seen once. Sequencing input: blood. Receptor source: a man younger than 35 in good health.

This chain joins TRBV7-9 and TRBJ2-4; D is tentatively TRBD1 or TRBD2 (5 bases each). V was shortened by 6 bases and J by 5 bases, with 11 bases between the two germline ends. The CDR3 consists of 13 residues. Germline V gene lookup returns CDR1 SEHNR and CDR2 FQNEAQ (reference sequence). CDR3 in DNA: TGTGCCAGCAGTCAACAGGAGGAAAACATTCAGTACTTC. This translates into CASSQQEENIQYF.

There are many counts of this clonotype. This chain links TRBV29-1 with TRBJ2-5, with 11 nucleotides matching TRBD1. The ends lost 7 bases at V and 4 bases at J; junction bases unmatched: 2. The CDR3 totals 12 residues. Germline V gene sequence: CDR1 SQVTM, CDR2 ANQGSEA. The CDR3 DNA follows: TGCAGCGCAGGGACAGGGGGAGAGACCCAGTACTTC. This encodes CSAGTGGETQYF.

The rearrangement joins TRBV12-3 or TRBV12-4 to TRBJ1-2; D gene uncertain. The CDR3 is 14 residues long. V was clipped by 5 bases and J by 3 bases, with 13 bases between them. The CDR3 DNA follows: TGTGCCAGCAGTCCTACTGACTGGGACTATGGCTACACCTTC. Encoded protein: CASSPTDWDYGYTF.

For this clonotype: This sequence may be a read error, since a much larger clone differs from it by one base. The CDR3 coding sequence is TGTGCCAGCAGCCAAGATAAGTGGGGCCTCTACAATGAGCAGTACTTC. It is translated as CASSQDKWGLYNEQYF. The genes are TRBV4-2 and TRBJ2-7, with D possibly matching TRBD1 (5 bases). V was pared by 0 bases and J by 7 bases, with 19 bases between. The CDR3 spans 16 residues. The germline gives CDR1 LGHNA, CDR2 YNFKEQ.

The rearrangement uses TRBV6-6 and TRBJ1-6; possibly TRBD1 for D (6 bases). Germline V gives CDR1 MNHNY, CDR2 SVGAGI (reference sequence). The V gene lost 0 bases and the J gene lost 9 bases, with 12 bases spanning the gap. The CDR3 runs 15 residues. The chain's CDR3 is CASSYSGGAGSPLHF. CDR3 coding DNA: TGTGCCAGCAGTTACTCTGGGGGGGCGGGTTCACCCCTCCACTTT.

This chain connects TRBV20-1 to TRBJ1-3, with D perhaps matching TRBD1 (6 bases). The V end was cut by 7 bases, the J end by 1 base, with 17 bases between. Germline loops: CDR1 DFQATT, CDR2 SNEGSKA (reference sequence). The CDR3 loop spans 15 amino acids. In nucleotides, the CDR3 is TGCAGTGTTTACCGGGGGCCACAATCTGGAAACACCATATATTTT. Its protein product is CSVYRGPQSGNTIYF.

This clonotype appeared once. CDR3 sequence reads: CASTRNLGGYEQYF. The DNA for the CDR3 is TGTGCCAGCACCCGAAATCTCGGGGGCTACGAGCAGTACTTC. The J gene is TRBJ2-7, the V gene TRBV7-2; the D gene is possibly TRBD2 (6 bases). V dropped 7 bases and J dropped 3 bases, with 16 bases sitting between them. This CDR3 comprises 14 residues. CDR1 and CDR2 (germline): SGHTA, FQGNSA.

Details on this clonotype: Relative to the germline gene, one junction end is altered; a read error may explain this. The chain couples TRBV11-2 to TRBJ2-7; no clear D. The DNA matches TRBJ2-5 better at its end, which makes the J call doubtful. Germline-derived CDR1 and CDR2 are SGHAT and FQNNGV. The CDR3 runs 14 residues. The CDR3 region is CVSSLGQMRETQYF. The CDR3 DNA is TGTGTCAGCAGCTTAGGTCAGATGAGAGAGACCCAGTACTTC.

This clonotype was detected only a few times. The chain couples TRBV29-1 to TRBJ1-5, with D possibly being TRBD1 (5 bases). Germline-derived CDR1 and CDR2 are SQVTM and ANQGSEA. The CDR3 runs to 13 residues. Trimming took off 4 bases at V and 9 bases at J, with 16 bases between the two ends. Here the CDR3 reads CSVGGVRVWPQHF. As DNA, the CDR3 is TGCAGCGTTGGAGGGGTCCGTGTTTGGCCCCAGCATTTT.

The chain employs TRBV7-6 and TRBJ1-1; D not certain. Germline values: CDR1 SGHVS, CDR2 FNYEAQ. The germline V and J ends were trimmed by 2 bases and 4 bases, with 8 bases remaining between them. The CDR3 is made up of 13 amino acids. As DNA, the CDR3 is TGTGCCAGCAGCTTAATGGCTAGCACTGAAGCTTTCTTT. This sequence encodes CASSLMASTEAFF.

The chain has TRBV6-5 and TRBJ2-1; 7 nucleotides align to TRBD1. With 0 bases clipped from V and 9 bases from J, the junction kept 5 bases outside the gene matches. CDR1 and CDR2 (germline): MNHEY, SVGAGI. The CDR3 covers 14 residues. The CDR3 DNA is TGTGCCAGCAGTTACTCGACCTCAGGGGGTGAGCAGTTCTTC. Translation: CASSYSTSGGEQFF.

This clonotype has a handful of counts. The chain uses TRBV16 and TRBJ2-7; D is possibly TRBD2 (5 bases). CDR3 length equals 12 residues. Germline V CDR1 and CDR2: KGHSY, FQNENV. Trimming removed 1 base at V and 7 bases at J, with 8 bases between. The CDR3 DNA is TGTGCCAGCAGCCAATTAGCGACAGAGCAGTACTTC. This gives the protein CASSQLATEQYF. Using reference TRBV16 and TRBJ2-7 for the parts outside the CDR3, the full variable domain is GEEVAQTPKHLVRGEGQKAKLYCAPIKGHSYVFWYQQVLKNEFKFLISFQNENVFDETGMPKERFSAKCLPNSPCSLEIQATKLEDSAVYFCASSQLATEQYFGPGTRLTVT.

This chain links TRBV20-1 with TRBJ2-3; the D is unclear. Trimming shortened V by 0 bases and J by 0 bases, and 13 bases separated the two germline ends. CDR1 DFQATT and CDR2 SNEGSKA come from the germline V gene (reference sequence). This CDR3 spans 16 amino acids. The CDR3, as DNA: TGCAGTGCTAGAGACCCCCGGGTGGCTAGCACAGATACGCAGTATTTT. This codes for CSARDPRVASTDTQYF.

As DNA, the CDR3 is TGTGCCAGCAGTCACCTAGCGGGGGGGCCTGAGACCCAGTACTTC. Residues: CASSHLAGGPETQYF. The gene calls are TRBV6-2 or TRBV6-3 and TRBJ2-5; 12 bases are shared with TRBD2. Germline loops: CDR1 MNHEY, CDR2 SVGEGT. V lost 5 bases, J lost 5 bases, and 6 bases stayed unmatched. This CDR3 is 15 amino acids long.

The rearrangement links TRBV18 to TRBJ2-1; 8 nucleotides match TRBD1. Germline V gene data show CDR1 as KGHSH and CDR2 as LQKENI. The CDR3 extends over 14 amino acids. V was pared by 3 bases and J by 9 bases, with 7 bases of the junction left unmatched. Written as DNA, the CDR3 is TGTGCCAGCTCACCGGACAGGGAGGTTACTGAGCAGTTCTTC. Translated: CASSPDREVTEQFF.

Note on this clonotype: This may be a read error, as it is one base from a much larger clone. The chain carries TRBV12-3 or TRBV12-4 and TRBJ2-1; perhaps TRBD2 as D (6 bases). V gave up 6 bases and J gave up 0 bases, with 12 bases separating them. CDR3 length equals 15 residues. CDR3 sequence (DNA): TGTGCCAGCAGGGGTGGCGGGGCCTCCTACAATGAGCAGTTCTTC. Residues: CASRGGGASYNEQFF.

This clonotype was recorded many times. The chain joins TRBV4-2 to TRBJ2-3; D is possibly TRBD1 (5 bases). The CDR3 covers 15 residues. Trimming cost V 0 bases and J 4 bases, with 11 bases left between them. The germline gives CDR1 LGHNA, CDR2 YNFKEQ. CDR3 amino acids: CASSQEDLRADTQYF. The CDR3 bases are TGTGCCAGCAGCCAAGAGGATCTCAGGGCAGATACGCAGTATTTT.

Regarding this clonotype: Being one base from a much bigger clone, this may be a read error. The V gene is TRBV5-5, the J gene TRBJ1-2; D remains unclear. Germline V gene data show CDR1 as SGHKS and CDR2 as YYEKEE (reference sequence). Trimming shortened V by 1 base and J by 4 bases, and 8 bases separated the two germline ends. There are 13 residues in the CDR3. CDR3 protein: CASSLTSSYGYTF. The CDR3 DNA is TGTGCCAGCAGCTTGACGAGCTCCTATGGCTACACCTTC.

In the case of this clonotype: This could be a read error, since a much larger clone is one nucleotide away. V is TRBV5-1 and J is TRBJ2-3; either TRBD1 or TRBD2 may supply D (5 bases each). The CDR3 length is 16 residues. The germline gives CDR1 SGHRS, CDR2 YFSETQ. Here the CDR3 DNA reads TGCGCCAGCAGCATATCCCGGGGCACCCCCACAGAAACGCAGTATTTT. It yields the protein CASSISRGTPTETQYF.

Ten or more counts support this clonotype. The chain joins TRBV2 to TRBJ2-7, with D perhaps TRBD1 (5 bases). The CDR3 runs to 14 residues. The germline V and J ends were trimmed by 0 bases and 5 bases, with 11 bases remaining between them. Germline V gives CDR1 SNHLY, CDR2 FYNNEI. CDR3 sequence: CASSEAPQGDEQYF. DNA for the CDR3: TGTGCCAGCAGTGAAGCGCCTCAGGGCGACGAGCAGTACTTC.

A note on this clonotype: One junction end disagrees with the germline gene, perhaps due to a read error. The rearrangement uses TRBV19 and TRBJ1-5, with a tentative D call TRBD1 (5 bases). The germline gives CDR1 LNHDA, CDR2 SQIVND (reference sequence). CDR3 size: 16 residues. The CDR3 DNA sequence: TGTGCCAGTAAAGTTTCTCACGACAGTAGCAATCGGCCCCAGCATTTT. This sequence encodes CASKVSHDSSNRPQHF.